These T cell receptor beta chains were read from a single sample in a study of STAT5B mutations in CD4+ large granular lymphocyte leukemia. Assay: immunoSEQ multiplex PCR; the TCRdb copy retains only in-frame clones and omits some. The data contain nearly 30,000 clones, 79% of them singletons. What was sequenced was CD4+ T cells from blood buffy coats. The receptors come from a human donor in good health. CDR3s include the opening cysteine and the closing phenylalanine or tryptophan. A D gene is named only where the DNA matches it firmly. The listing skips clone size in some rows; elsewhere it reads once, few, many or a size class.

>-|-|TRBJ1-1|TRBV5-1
TGCGCCAGCAGCCCGACCCTGAACACTGAAGCTTTCTTT
CASSPTLNTEAFF
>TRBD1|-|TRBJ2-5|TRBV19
TGTGCCAGTAGTCCCCGGGACAGGGTACTAATCCAAGAGACCCAGTACTTC
CASSPRDRVLIQETQYF
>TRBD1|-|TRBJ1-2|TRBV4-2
TGTGCCAGCAGCCAGGGGGCGGGACAGGGGATAAGTGGCTACACCTTC
CASSQGAGQGISGYTF
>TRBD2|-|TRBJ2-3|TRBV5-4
TGTGCCAGCAGGTTGAGAACTAGCGGTACAGATACGCAGTATTTT
CASRLRTSGTDTQYF
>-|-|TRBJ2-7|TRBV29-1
TGCAGCGTTGCAGTGACCCCAGGTAGCGAGCAGTACTTC
CSVAVTPGSEQYF
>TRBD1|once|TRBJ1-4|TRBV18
TGTGCCAGCTCACTCTGGAAGACAGGGAATAATGAAAAACTGTTTTTT
CASSLWKTGNNEKLFF
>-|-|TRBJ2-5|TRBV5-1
TGCGCCAGCAGCATAGGGACAAACCAAGAGACCCAGTACTTC
CASSIGTNQETQYF
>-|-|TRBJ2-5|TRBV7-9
TGTGCCAGCAGCTTAGTTTTTTCCGGCAGGCAGGCCCAGGGAGAGACCCAGTACTTC
CASSLVFSGRQAQGETQYF
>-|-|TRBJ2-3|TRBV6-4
TGTGCCAGCAGTGACCTTCCGTACCCTAGCACAGATACGCAGTATTTT
CASSDLPYPSTDTQYF
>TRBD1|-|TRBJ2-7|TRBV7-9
TGTGCCAGCAGCTTGGGGACAGCCTACGAGCAGTACTTC
CASSLGTAYEQYF